This TCR beta chain originates from a study of T cells expressing NK-cell markers. Overall study context: The eight sequenced donors comprised seven who were HCMV-seropositive and one who was seronegative. Whole-study findings and limits: In several donors, these clonotypes also led the CD3+CD56-NKG2C+ fraction. Dominant NKG2C+ clonotypes made up about 1.0-7.5% of CD8+ T cells in roughly 6 donors.

TCRdb re-analyzed the 5' RACE reads; it lists each CDR3 protein once, without DNA. This sample's table reports a few hundred thousand distinct CDR3 sequences. Notes on this clonotype: The antigen is undetermined.

The clonotype was recovered from a man younger than 30 in good health. The sequenced sample consisted of blood T cells: a sorted CD56 or NKG2C T cell subset, CD4+ or CD8+ T cells, or bulk PBMC T cells (not recorded which).

This CDR3 reads CASSPVGTSGSETQYF. The chain links TRBV7-3 to TRBJ2-5; TCRdb returns TRBD2, unconfirmable since there is no DNA. There are 16 residues in the CDR3. Germline loops: CDR1 SGHTA, CDR2 FQGTGA.